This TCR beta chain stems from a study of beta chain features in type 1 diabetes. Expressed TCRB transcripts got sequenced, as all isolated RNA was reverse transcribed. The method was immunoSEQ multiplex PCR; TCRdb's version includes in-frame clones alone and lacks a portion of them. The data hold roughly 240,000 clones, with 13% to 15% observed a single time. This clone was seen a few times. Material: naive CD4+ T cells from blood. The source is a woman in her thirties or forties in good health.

Written as DNA, the CDR3 is TGTGCCAGCAGTTACTCGACAGGGAGAGGCTACGAGCAGTACTTC. Its translation: CASSYSTGRGYEQYF. The V call is TRBV6-5, the J call TRBJ2-7; 7 bases are a match to TRBD1. V gave up 0 bases and J gave up 3 bases; unmatched junction bases: 5. There are 15 residues in the CDR3. Germline CDR1 reads MNHEY; CDR2 reads SVGAGI.